This T cell receptor (beta chain) comes out of a study of blood T cells in healthy people across ages. From germline, CDR1 is SQVTM and CDR2 ANQGSEA. This CDR3 has 12 amino acids. This clonotype was observed a handful of times. Primers used in a second PCR of roughly 7 to 12 cycles were a sample-barcoded 5' primer and a J-beta primer mix. Template switching added a 12-random-nucleotide identifier to every cDNA molecule. MiXCR, run by TCRdb on the 5' RACE reads, gives a single entry per CDR3 protein. The sample yields 890,000 or so distinct CDR3 sequences, about 59% seen once. The chain recombines TRBV29-1 with TRBJ2-5, with D perhaps TRBD1 (6 bases). Judging by the DNA end, TRBJ2-7 fits better; the J call may be wrong. Material for sequencing was blood. The receptor was isolated from a man aged 25-45 years in good health. The CDR3 DNA reads as TGCAGCGTAGGACAGTTTAACTACGAGCAGTACTTC. Protein: CSVGQFNYEQYF.